The 20 T cell receptor beta chains given below trace back to one sample, sequenced in a study of early T cells in non-severe SARS-CoV-2 infection (dated by TCRdb to 2020 to 2023). The library was obtained by 5' RACE. The instrument given in TCRdb is NextSeq 500. TCRdb cleaned the public reads at Q25 with fastp, built clones with MiXCR and kept in-frame beta chains. For every CDR3 protein sequence, its rows merge into one entry that carries the most common genes and DNA. The sample table lists more than 50,000 distinct CDR3 sequences, more than 10% of them with a count of one. Of the sample, about 2.4% falls within the top ten clones. Sample: whole blood, taken at baseline. These TCRs come from an adult who was a healthcare worker with PCR-confirmed SARS-CoV-2 infection or an uninfected control (not recorded which).

The genes are TRBV18 and TRBJ1-1, with D uncertain. Trimming pared 0 bases from V and 0 bases from J, leaving 11 bases between. The CDR3 runs to 16 residues. Germline CDR1 is KGHSH and CDR2 is LQKENI. The CDR3 sequence: CASSPPERIMNTEAFF. CDR3 DNA: TGTGCCAGCTCACCACCTGAGCGTATTATGAACACTGAAGCTTTCTTT.

The J gene is TRBJ2-7, the V gene TRBV14; D is unclear. This CDR3 contains 11 residues. Trimming took off 5 bases at V and 1 base at J, with 3 bases between the two ends. Germline CDR1 is SGHDN and CDR2 is FVKESK. CDR3 in DNA: TGTGCCAGCAGCGTATCCTACGAGCAGTACTTC. The encoded protein is CASSVSYEQYF.

The J gene is TRBJ2-3, the V gene TRBV20-1, with 8 bases matching TRBD2. The junction had 7 bases not matched to a gene; V was cut back by 6 bases and J by 5 bases. The CDR3 is 13 residues long. Per the germline V gene, CDR1 is DFQATT and CDR2 is SNEGSKA (reference sequence). As DNA, the CDR3 is TGCAGTGCCCCCCGGCTAGCGGGAGATACGCAGTATTTT. It specifies CSAPRLAGDTQYF.

The chain carries TRBV20-1 and TRBJ2-5; TRBD2 matches 10 bases. The V segment lost 5 bases and the J segment 0 bases; nucleotides outside the gene matches: 6. The germline gives CDR1 DFQATT, CDR2 SNEGSKA (reference sequence). The CDR3 is made up of 15 amino acids. The CDR3 loop is CSAPPSGRDQETQYF. The CDR3, as DNA: TGCAGTGCTCCCCCTAGCGGGAGAGACCAAGAGACCCAGTACTTC.

The J gene is TRBJ1-5, the V gene TRBV6-5; 9 bases are a match to TRBD1. The CDR3 runs to 15 residues. In germline, CDR1 is MNHEY, CDR2 SVGAGI. V shed 6 bases and J 2 bases; nucleotides not matched to a gene: 5. The CDR3 region is CASRQDRGGNQPQHF. CDR3 sequence (DNA): TGTGCCAGCAGACAGGACAGGGGAGGCAATCAGCCCCAGCATTTT.

This clonotype was recorded a few times. The chain combines TRBV11-3 with TRBJ1-1; D not resolved. CDR3 size: 13 residues. Germline CDR1 SGHNT, CDR2 YENEEA. V was cut by 2 bases and J by 0 bases, with 4 bases left in between. In nucleotides, the CDR3 is TGTGCCAGCAGCTTAAGAGTGAACACTGAAGCTTTCTTT. It encodes CASSLRVNTEAFF.

This chain joins TRBV20-1 and TRBJ2-1; D gene uncertain. Trimming removed 7 bases from V and 0 bases from J, with 16 bases in between. Germline V gives CDR1 DFQATT, CDR2 SNEGSKA (reference sequence). This CDR3 region has 15 residues. The CDR3 nucleotides read TGCAGTGTTTTAACCGGAGAACGCTCCTACAATGAGCAGTTCTTC. Its protein is CSVLTGERSYNEQFF.

This clonotype was recorded many times. The rearrangement links TRBV5-1 to TRBJ2-7; 9 positions match TRBD2. V lost 4 bases, J lost 0 bases, and 5 bases stayed unmatched. This CDR3 comprises 15 residues. Germline-derived CDR1 and CDR2 are SGHRS and YFSETQ. CDR3 region: CASSKKLAGSYEQYF. The DNA of the CDR3 is TGCGCCAGCAGCAAGAAACTAGCGGGCTCCTACGAGCAGTACTTC.

In its sample, this clonotype was seen a few times. The chain couples TRBV7-6 to TRBJ2-7, with 10 nucleotides matching TRBD2. This CDR3 is 16 amino acids long. J was trimmed by 4 bases and V by 1 base; bases with no gene match: 7. Looked up from germline, CDR1 is SGHVS and CDR2 is FNYEAQ. The CDR3 DNA reads TGTGCCAGCAGCTTAGGCCCTAGCGGGAGTTTGTACGAGCAGTACTTC. Its translation is CASSLGPSGSLYEQYF.

A few counts support this clonotype. This sequence joins TRBV4-3 and TRBJ2-3, with D possibly being TRBD2 (7 bases). V dropped 7 bases and J dropped 1 base, with 9 bases sitting between them. This CDR3 region has 13 residues. CDR1 and CDR2 from the germline V gene are LGHNA and YSLEER. The CDR3 reads CASKGGGTDTQYF. CDR3 nucleotide sequence: TGCGCCAGCAAGGGGGGGGGCACAGATACGCAGTATTTT.

This clonotype has a handful of counts. The chain's CDR3 is CASSPGLDTGELFF. Here the CDR3 DNA reads TGTGCCAGCAGCCCGGGACTAGACACCGGGGAGCTGTTTTTT. This chain connects TRBV4-2 to TRBJ2-2; 8 bases line up with TRBD2. CDR3 size: 14 residues. Germline CDR1 reads LGHNA; CDR2 reads YNFKEQ. The junction had 1 base not matched to a gene; V was cut back by 4 bases and J by 3 bases.

CDR3 protein: CARSLVDRDTDTQYF. DNA of the CDR3: TGTGCCAGAAGCTTGGTGGACAGGGACACAGATACGCAGTATTTT. The V and J genes are TRBV5-3 and TRBJ2-3, with 8 positions matching TRBD1. TRBV5-3 is marked as an open reading frame, function uncertain. V shed 0 bases, J shed 2 bases, and the junction held 2 bases outside the gene matches. The CDR3 runs 15 residues.

This clonotype was seen repeatedly, ten times or more. The chain uses TRBV7-2 and TRBJ2-3; D unclear. This CDR3 is 8 amino acids long. The V gene lost 5 bases and the J gene lost 11 bases, with 2 bases spanning the gap. Germline-derived CDR1 and CDR2 are SGHTA and FQGNSA. CDR3 loop: CASSQQYF. The CDR3 DNA is TGTGCCAGCAGCCAGCAGTATTTT. The full variable domain, with the rest looked up from reference TRBV7-2 and TRBJ2-3, is GAGVSQSPSNKVTEKGKDVELRCDPISGHTALYWYRQSLGQGLEFLIYFQGNSAPDKSGLPSDRFSAERTGGSVSTLTIQRTQQEDSAVYLCASSQQYFGPGTRLTVL.

This clonotype was observed at least ten times. This chain links TRBV5-1 with TRBJ1-1; a weak D match, TRBD1 (6 bases). The CDR3 is 15 residues long. V was clipped by 5 bases and J by 1 base, with 15 bases between them. Germline CDR1 SGHRS, CDR2 YFSETQ. The CDR3 bases are TGCGCCAGCAGAAAGGCAGGGGTTTCGAACACTGAAGCTTTCTTT. Translation: CASRKAGVSNTEAFF.

This clonotype was picked up one time. The V call is TRBV5-5, the J call TRBJ1-1, with D unresolved. V was shortened by 0 bases and J by 2 bases, with 5 bases between the two germline ends. This CDR3 region has 13 residues. Germline loops: CDR1 SGHKS, CDR2 YYEKEE (reference sequence). CDR3 DNA sequence: TGTGCCAGCAGCTTGGAACACAACACTGAAGCTTTCTTT. It specifies CASSLEHNTEAFF.

This clonotype appeared many times. This rearrangement joins TRBV2 to TRBJ2-1; unclear D gene. Trimming stripped 5 bases from V and 4 bases from J, with 9 bases between. The germline V gene encodes CDR1 SNHLY and CDR2 FYNNEI. This CDR3 has 13 residues. CDR3 in amino acids: CASSPIDYNEQFF. The CDR3 nucleotides are TGTGCCAGCAGTCCCATCGATTACAATGAGCAGTTCTTC.

This clonotype was detected ten times or more. The genes are TRBV24-1 and TRBJ2-1, with 9 bases matching TRBD2. Losses at the gene ends were 5 bases for V and 1 base for J; bases not matched to a gene: 8. Looked up from germline, CDR1 is KGHDR and CDR2 is SFDVKD. This CDR3 comprises 17 residues. CDR3 nucleotides: TGTGCCACCAGTGCCGAAATGCTAGCGGGGTCCTACAATGAGCAGTTCTTC. Residues: CATSAEMLAGSYNEQFF.

This clonotype was counted between two and nine times. J is TRBJ2-1 and V is TRBV2; D may be TRBD1 (5 bases). The CDR3 totals 12 residues. Between the trimmed V and J ends, which lost 7 bases and 6 bases, there was a span of 10 bases. Looked up from germline, CDR1 is SNHLY and CDR2 is FYNNEI. CDR3 region: CASTRVSNEQFF. The CDR3 DNA reads as TGTGCCAGCACCAGGGTCAGCAATGAGCAGTTCTTC.

V and J are TRBV7-9 and TRBJ2-1; 7 nucleotides agree with TRBD1. This CDR3 contains 15 residues. CDR1 is SEHNR, CDR2 FQNEAQ, per germline (reference sequence). After removal of 5 bases from V and 2 bases from J, the junction contained 6 bases not matched to a gene. CDR3 coding DNA: TGTGCCAGCAGCGCCAGACAGGGTCCCTACAATGAGCAGTTCTTC. Amino acids: CASSARQGPYNEQFF. The variable domain in full, completed from reference TRBV7-9 and TRBJ2-1, reads DTGVSQNPRHKITKRGQNVTFRCDPISEHNRLYWYRQTLGQGPEFLTYFQNEAQLEKSRLLSDRFSAERPKGSFSTLEIQRTEQGDSAMYLCASSARQGPYNEQFFGPGTRLTVL.

This rearrangement joins TRBV27 to TRBJ2-7; TRBD1 aligns across 7 bases. CDR3 length: 15 amino acids. Germline assignment: CDR1 MNHEY and CDR2 SMNVEV (reference sequence). Germline trimming cut 5 bases from V and 4 bases from J; bases unmatched to any gene: 11. CDR3 DNA sequence: TGTGCCAGCAGTGGCTTGGACAGGAGCCCGTACGAGCAGTACTTC. This gives the protein CASSGLDRSPYEQYF.